The 9 T cell receptor beta chains listed next were all sequenced from one sample in a study of T cells in women clearing cervical HPV infection. The method was immunoSEQ multiplex PCR; TCRdb's version includes in-frame clones alone and lacks a portion of them. There are about 33,000 clones in the sample, with less than 2% held by the top ten. The sequencing sample was made of blood buffy coat. The receptors shown here come from a woman aged 18-70 years with a cervical HPV16 infection that either progressed to CIN3+ or cleared (not recorded which).

Of note for this clone: The CDR3 end lies 3 residues beyond the end of the read and is filled in from the germline J gene. Distinct nucleotide sequences in the sample also encode this CDR3. V and J are TRBV5-6 and TRBJ1-1; no definite D call. V lost 1 base and J lost 4, with 5 bases in between. The germline gives CDR1 SGHDT, CDR2 YYEEEE. This CDR3 region has 12 residues. The chain's CDR3 is CASSLRGTEAFF. The sequenced part of the CDR3 DNA is TGTGCCAGCAGCTTGCGGGGCACTGAA.

The sequenced CDR3 bases are TGTGCCAGCAGCCGGGTCTCCCGTCATAGGACAGCAACTAATGAAAAA. Translated, it gives CASSRVSRHRTATNEK. The CDR3 reads in full as CASSRVSRHRTATNEKLFF. The J gene is TRBJ1-4, the V gene TRBV4-2, with D possibly matching TRBD1 (6 bases). The read finishes 3 residues shy of the CDR3 end, and the germline J gene is used to complete it. Per germline, CDR1 LGHNA and CDR2 YNFKEQ. The CDR3 runs to 19 residues. Trimming cost V 4 bases and J 0 bases, with 21 bases left between them.

Notes on this clone: The CDR3 end lies 3 residues beyond the end of the read and is filled in from the germline J gene. J is TRBJ2-3 and V is TRBV29-1; weak D call: TRBD1 (6 bases). The germline V gene encodes CDR1 SQVTM and CDR2 ANQGSEA. The CDR3 sequence is 12 residues long. Trimming shortened V by 7 bases and J by 5 bases, and 13 bases separated the two germline ends. CDR3 sequence: CSAGRGGDTQYF. CDR3 bases read: TGCAGCGCAGGGAGAGGGGGAGATACG.

As regards this clone: With the read ending 3 residues before the CDR3 end, the germline J gene is used to fill in that end. This chain joins TRBV10-3 and TRBJ1-4; 8 nucleotides align to TRBD1. After removal of 0 bases from V and 7 bases from J, the junction contained 7 bases not matched to a gene. The CDR3 spans 16 residues. The germline gives CDR1 ENHRY, CDR2 SYGVKD. CDR3 bases read: TGTGCCATCAGTGAGTCTAAGCAGGGGGCCGGTGAAAAA. Its protein is CAISESKQGAGEK. The complete CDR3 reads CAISESKQGAGEKLFF.

Worth noting for this clone: The CDR3 end falls 3 residues outside the read, so it is completed with the germline J gene. The gene calls are TRBV10-3 and TRBJ1-1, with D possibly being TRBD1 (6 bases). The ends were cut back, 7 bases at V and 3 bases at J, with 12 bases in the middle. CDR3 length: 13 residues. Germline lookup yields CDR1 ENHRY and CDR2 SYGVKD. The CDR3 region is CAINTGLDTEAFF. The sequenced CDR3 bases are TGTGCCATCAACACAGGGTTGGACACTGAA.

About this clone: Read sequence stops 3 residues before the CDR3 end, and the germline J gene provides the missing end. The rearrangement links TRBV20-1 to TRBJ1-4; 7 nucleotides agree with TRBD1. There are 13 residues in the CDR3. Unmatched junction bases numbered 8, after V lost 6 bases and J lost 7 bases. From germline, CDR1 is DFQATT and CDR2 SNEGSKA (reference sequence). CDR3 sequence reads: CSAPTGVVEKLFF. CDR3 DNA (partial): TGCAGTGCCCCTACAGGGGTAGTTGAAAAA.

Of note for this clone: One end of the junction fails to match germline, which may point to a read error. The missing CDR3 end, 3 residues past where the read stops, is filled in from the germline J gene. This sequence joins TRBV6-2 or TRBV6-3 and TRBJ1-2, with 7 bases fitting TRBD1. The CDR3 is 16 residues long. Germline CDR1 reads MNHEY; CDR2 reads SVGEGT. The CDR3 spells CASSYSRTGQSYVYTF. CDR3 DNA (partial): TGTGCCAGCAGTTACTCGAGGACAGGACAGTCTTATGTC.

Details on this clone: The read ends 3 residues shy of where the CDR3 ends; the end is completed using the germline J gene. The V call is TRBV18, the J call TRBJ2-2; 7 bases are a match to TRBD1. This CDR3 has 14 residues. CDR1 and CDR2 from the germline V gene are KGHSH and LQKENI. CDR3 in amino acids: CASSPSGQNSPLFF. CDR3 DNA (partial): TGTGCCAGCTCACCTTCGGGACAGAATTCACCG.

As concerns this clone: At one end, the junction sequence differs from germline, possibly due to a read error. The CDR3 end falls 3 residues outside the read, so it is completed with the germline J gene. Other DNA sequences in the sample encode the same CDR3. The chain has TRBV2 and TRBJ1-3, with a possible D match to TRBD1 (5 bases). Germline CDR1 and CDR2: SNHLY and FYNNEI. The CDR3 spans 14 residues. This CDR3 reads CASSGSGERNTIYF. The sequenced CDR3 bases are TGTGCCAGCAGTGGGTCGGGGGAGAGAAACACA.